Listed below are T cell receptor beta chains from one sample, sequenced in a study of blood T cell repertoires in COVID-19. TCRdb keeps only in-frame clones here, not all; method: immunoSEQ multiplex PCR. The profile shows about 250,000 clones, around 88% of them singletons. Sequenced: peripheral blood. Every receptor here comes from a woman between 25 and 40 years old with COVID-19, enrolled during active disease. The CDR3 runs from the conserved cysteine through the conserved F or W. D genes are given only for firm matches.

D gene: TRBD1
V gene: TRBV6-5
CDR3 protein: CASGGGQDTNYGYTF

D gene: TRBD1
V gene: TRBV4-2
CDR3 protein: CASSQDRDRTYEQYF

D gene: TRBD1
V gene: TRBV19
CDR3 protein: CASRRVSGQGVYSPLHF

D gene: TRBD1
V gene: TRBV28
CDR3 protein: CASSLWGVGQGPQETQYF

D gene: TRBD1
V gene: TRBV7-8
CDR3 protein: CASSTGTGGWGETQYF

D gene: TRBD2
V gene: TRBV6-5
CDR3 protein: CASSYSTSGGAGELFF

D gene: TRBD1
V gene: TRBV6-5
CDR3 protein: CASTLGTAASEAFF

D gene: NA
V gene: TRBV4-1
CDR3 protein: CASSFDRLNTEAFF

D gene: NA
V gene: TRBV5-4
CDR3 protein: CASSFGRTAQETQYF

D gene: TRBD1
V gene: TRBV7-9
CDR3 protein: CASQGQGRDQPQHF

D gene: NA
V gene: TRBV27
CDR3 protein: CASSLFEGVGYEQYF

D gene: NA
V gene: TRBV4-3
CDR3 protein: CASSQDIQAGEKLFF

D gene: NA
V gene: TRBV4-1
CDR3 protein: CASSQARGNTGELFF

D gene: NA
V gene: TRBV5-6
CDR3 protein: CASSLYSFTGELFF

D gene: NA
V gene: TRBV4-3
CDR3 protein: CASSMTAGIRTGELFF

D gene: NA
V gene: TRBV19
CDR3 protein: CASSNPLDSLGTDTQYF

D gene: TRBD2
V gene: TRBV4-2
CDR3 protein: CASSQLIAGAQNIQYF

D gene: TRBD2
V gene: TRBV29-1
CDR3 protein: CSVEEGGAGGRELFF

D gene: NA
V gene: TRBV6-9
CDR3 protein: CASSTAGSSYNEQFF

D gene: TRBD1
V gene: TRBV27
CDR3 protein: CASSQGTGDSQPQHF

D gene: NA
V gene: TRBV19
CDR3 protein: CASRRPGTEAFF

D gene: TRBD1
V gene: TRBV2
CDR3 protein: CASRGGGTGKRTEAFF

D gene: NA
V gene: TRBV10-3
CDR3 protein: CAIRGLQNTEAFF

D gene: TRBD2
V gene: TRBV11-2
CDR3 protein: CASSPTSGSSEQFF

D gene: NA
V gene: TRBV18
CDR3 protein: CASSPSTDMNTEAFF

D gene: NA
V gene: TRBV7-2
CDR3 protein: CASRLSGTTDTQYF

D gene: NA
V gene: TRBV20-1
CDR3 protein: CSAVTNNEQFF

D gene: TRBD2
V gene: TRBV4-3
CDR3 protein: CASSQAASGGRDTQYF

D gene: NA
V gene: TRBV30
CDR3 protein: CAWTSPVRNRAQYF

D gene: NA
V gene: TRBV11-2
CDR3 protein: CASSLFPSITDTQYF

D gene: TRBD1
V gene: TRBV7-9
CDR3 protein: CASSLGGQGGTEAFF